Sequencing of this T cell receptor (beta chain) was carried out in a study of T cells in Graves' hyperthyroidism and ophthalmopathy. Study findings and constraints: A median approximately 6.8 months before onset, the model predicted ophthalmopathy. Most thyroid clonotypes that were expanded above 0.001 also turned up in blood.

The ends lost 4 bases at V and 1 base at J; junction bases unmatched: 8. The CDR3 length is 15 residues. Germline CDR1 reads DFQATT; CDR2 reads SNEGSKA (reference sequence). This clonotype has a handful of counts. Its antigen remains unknown. The TCR beta CDR3 regions underwent amplification using RNA transcripts as the source. HTBI primers were used for first-round RT-PCR of the TCR CDR3. TCRdb reprocessed the multiplex PCR reads via MiXCR and lists one record per CDR3 protein. The data hold a few hundred thousand distinct CDR3 sequences, with just over 45% observed a single time. The definition of stable Graves' hyperthyroidism was no ophthalmopathy progression within 18 months.

The chain uses TRBV20-1 and TRBJ1-1; 8 bases align to TRBD1. The clonotype was recovered from a woman in her late teens or twenties with Graves' hyperthyroidism. Sequenced input: peripheral blood or thyroid tissue (not recorded which). The DNA for the CDR3 is TGCAGTGCTAATGTACCTACAGGGGGGAACACTGAAGCTTTCTTT. Its translation is CSANVPTGGNTEAFF.